A selection of T cell receptor beta chains follows, all from one sample in a study of T cell responses to AZD1222 COVID-19 vaccine. Only in-frame clones appear in the TCRdb table, and some are missing; sequencing was by immunoSEQ multiplex PCR. The sample records more than 150,000 clones, 94% being singletons. This sample comprised peripheral blood, obtained 28 days after the second AZD1222 dose. These receptor sequences come from an adult who received the AZD1222 COVID-19 vaccine. Each CDR3 is given with its conserved first and last residue. D genes are given only for firm matches. The size of a clone is reported for some rows only, either as once, few or many, or as a class for expanded clones.

cdr3_aa cdr3_nt j_call cdr3_length d_call clone_size v_call
CASSLRERSPLHF TGTGCCAGCAGTCTGCGGGAACGGTCACCCCTCCACTTT TRBJ1-6 13 . . TRBV27
CASSLFPLPSYEQYF TGTGCCAGCAGCTTATTCCCGCTCCCGTCCTACGAGCAGTACTTC TRBJ2-7 15 . . TRBV7-3
CSVPDSKGYTF TGCAGCGTCCCCGACAGTAAGGGCTACACCTTC TRBJ1-2 11 . . TRBV29-1
CASSITGLAGAETQYF TGTGCCAGCAGCATCACCGGACTAGCGGGGGCAGAGACCCAGTACTTC TRBJ2-5 16 TRBD2 once TRBV7-3
CASSWTPGHEQFF TGTGCCAGCAGCTGGACCCCGGGCCATGAGCAGTTCTTC TRBJ2-1 13 . . TRBV7-3
CASSQLAGGPKEQFF TGCGCCAGCAGCCAACTAGCGGGAGGGCCGAAGGAGCAGTTCTTC TRBJ2-1 15 TRBD2 . TRBV5-1
CASLDGFMNTEAFF TGTGCCAGTTTGGACGGCTTCATGAACACTGAAGCTTTCTTT TRBJ1-1 14 . . TRBV11-3
CASSTTIEQFF TGTGCCAGCAGTACTACTATTGAGCAGTTCTTC TRBJ2-1 11 . . TRBV28
CASSPGRGVGNYGYTF TGTGCCAGCAGTCCGGGTAGGGGGGTCGGTAACTATGGCTACACCTTC TRBJ1-2 16 . . TRBV27
CASSGRQNTEAFF TGTGCCAGTAGTGGGAGACAGAACACTGAAGCTTTCTTT TRBJ1-1 13 . . TRBV19
CASRLGETKNIQYF TGCGCCAGCAGACTCGGCGAAACCAAAAACATTCAGTACTTC TRBJ2-4 14 . . TRBV5-1
CASSFVGEIPSPLHF TGTGCCAGCAGCTTTGTTGGGGAAATACCTTCACCCCTCCACTTT TRBJ1-6 15 . once TRBV12-1
CASSARQGLDEKLFF TGTGCCAGCAGCGCTCGTCAGGGCTTGGATGAAAAACTGTTTTTT TRBJ1-4 15 . . TRBV9
CASSYIGTQYF TGTGCCAGCAGTTACATAGGGACCCAGTACTTC TRBJ2-5 11 . . TRBV6-2/TRBV6-3
CASSPRLAGDVYNEQFF TGTGCCAGCAGCCCCCGACTAGCGGGAGATGTGTACAATGAGCAGTTCTTC TRBJ2-1 17 TRBD2 . TRBV3-1/TRBV3-2
CASSLLGGRMTDTQYF TGTGCCAGCAGCTTATTAGGGGGCAGGATGACAGATACGCAGTATTTT TRBJ2-3 16 TRBD1 once TRBV7-3
CASSLRGERQPQHF TGTGCCAGCAGCTTACGAGGGGAACGTCAGCCCCAGCATTTT TRBJ1-5 14 . . TRBV7-2
CASSITGRATYNEQFF TGTGCCAGTAGTATCACGGGGCGGGCTACATACAATGAGCAGTTCTTC TRBJ2-1 16 . . TRBV19
CASGPGHNYEQYF TGTGCCAGTGGTCCGGGACACAACTACGAGCAGTACTTC TRBJ2-7 13 . . TRBV19
CASRKDPTGKTPYEQYF TGTGCCAGCAGGAAAGACCCGACAGGGAAGACCCCCTACGAGCAGTACTTC TRBJ2-7 17 TRBD1 . TRBV5-5
CASRYYGTANSPLHF TGTGCCAGCAGATATTACGGGACAGCAAATTCACCCCTCCACTTT TRBJ1-6 15 TRBD1 once TRBV27
CASSLAGLSNGELFF TGTGCCAGCAGCCTAGCGGGACTGTCTAACGGGGAGCTGTTTTTT TRBJ2-2 15 TRBD2 . TRBV7-3
CASSPTGWGETQYF TGTGCCAGCAGCCCCACGGGATGGGGGGAGACCCAGTACTTC TRBJ2-5 14 . . TRBV6-2/TRBV6-3
CASSPPVTTGYEQYF TGTGCCAGCTCACCACCGGTGACTACCGGATACGAGCAGTACTTC TRBJ2-7 15 . . TRBV18
CASRAGGGTEAFF TGTGCCAGCAGGGCAGGGGGAGGGACTGAAGCTTTCTTT TRBJ1-1 13 TRBD1 . TRBV28
CASSQDYTLEDSNYGYTF TGCGCCAGCAGCCAAGATTACACCTTGGAGGACTCTAACTATGGCTACACCTTC TRBJ1-2 18 . . TRBV4-3
CAWSVLGMAEAFF TGTGCCTGGAGTGTTTTAGGTATGGCTGAAGCTTTCTTT TRBJ1-1 13 . . TRBV30
CASSPSVPQREQYF TGTGCCAGCAGCCCTAGCGTACCGCAACGGGAGCAGTACTTC TRBJ2-7 14 . . TRBV11-3
CASSLDGKNIQYF TGTGCCAGCAGTTTGGACGGGAAAAACATTCAGTACTTC TRBJ2-4 13 . . TRBV12-3/TRBV12-4
CASSQERTGLYEQYF TGCGCCAGCAGCCAAGAGAGGACAGGGCTTTACGAGCAGTACTTC TRBJ2-7 15 TRBD1 once TRBV4-3
CASSEVAGGAGRQETQYF TGTGCCAGCAGTGAAGTGGCAGGGGGCGCGGGGAGGCAAGAGACCCAGTACTTC TRBJ2-5 18 TRBD1 . TRBV2
CASSVIGGPDYEQYF TGTGCCAGCAGCGTAATCGGGGGCCCGGACTACGAGCAGTACTTC TRBJ2-7 15 . . TRBV9
CASSPSNSGNTIYF TGTGCCAGCTCACCATCGAACTCTGGAAACACCATATATTTT TRBJ1-3 14 . . TRBV18
CASSIGTSGGQETQYF TGTGCCAGTAGTATCGGGACTAGCGGAGGCCAAGAGACCCAGTACTTC TRBJ2-5 16 TRBD2 . TRBV19
CASSLVGGKNTGELFF TGTGCCAGCAGCTTAGTGGGCGGAAAGAACACCGGGGAGCTGTTTTTT TRBJ2-2 16 . . TRBV7-2
CASTGAFSYEQYF TGTGCCAGCACAGGGGCATTCTCCTACGAGCAGTACTTC TRBJ2-7 13 TRBD1 . TRBV19
CASSLRGGYSGNTIYF TGTGCCAGCAGTTTACGGGGGGGGTACTCTGGAAACACCATATATTTT TRBJ1-3 16 . . TRBV6-5
CASSLEGQGGNGNQPQHF TGTGCCAGCAGCTTAGAGGGACAGGGGGGTAATGGCAATCAGCCCCAGCATTTT TRBJ1-5 18 TRBD1 . TRBV7-8
CASSLAGDGYTF TGTGCCAGCAGTTTAGCGGGAGATGGCTACACCTTC TRBJ1-2 12 . . TRBV12-3/TRBV12-4
CASRDMGGAEAFF TGTGCCAGCAGGGATATGGGAGGCGCTGAAGCTTTCTTT TRBJ1-1 13 . . TRBV6-5
CASSVAGGNQPQHF TGTGCCAGCAGCGTAGCCGGGGGCAATCAGCCCCAGCATTTT TRBJ1-5 14 . . TRBV9
CASSQEPSPLQRSSYNEQFF TGCGCCAGCAGCCAAGAGCCCTCTCCACTTCAGCGGAGCTCCTACAATGAGCAGTTCTTC TRBJ2-1 20 . once TRBV4-3
CASSAPFRDRNNSPLHF TGCGCCAGCAGCGCTCCGTTTCGGGACAGGAATAATTCACCCCTCCACTTT TRBJ1-6 17 TRBD1 . TRBV4-1
CASSQEGLAGNNEQFF TGTGCCAGCAGCCAAGAGGGGCTAGCGGGGAACAATGAGCAGTTCTTC TRBJ2-1 16 TRBD2 . TRBV4-2
CASSEYNVNYGYTF TGTGCCAGCAGTGAATATAATGTTAACTATGGCTACACCTTC TRBJ1-2 14 . once TRBV25-1
CATRQGALETQYF TGTGCCACCCGACAGGGGGCTTTGGAGACCCAGTACTTC TRBJ2-5 13 TRBD1 . TRBV12-3/TRBV12-4
CASSSQLAGAGEQFF TGTGCCAGCAGCTCCCAGCTAGCGGGAGCCGGTGAGCAGTTCTTC TRBJ2-1 15 TRBD2 . TRBV3-1/TRBV3-2
CASSWTGTGTDTQYF TGCGCCAGCAGCTGGACCGGGACAGGCACAGATACGCAGTATTTT TRBJ2-3 15 TRBD1 . TRBV5-1
CASSLGQFTDTQYF TGTGCCAGCAGCCTAGGACAGTTCACAGATACGCAGTATTTT TRBJ2-3 14 . . TRBV14
CASSIGPGTGNQETQYF TGTGCCAGTAGTATAGGGCCCGGGACAGGGAATCAAGAGACCCAGTACTTC TRBJ2-5 17 TRBD1 . TRBV19
CASSIAAGNSYEQYF TGTGCCAGTAGTATCGCGGCAGGAAACTCCTACGAGCAGTACTTC TRBJ2-7 15 . . TRBV19
CASSRTSGGDTQYF TGTGCCAGCAGCCGGACTAGCGGGGGCGATACGCAGTATTTT TRBJ2-3 14 TRBD2 . TRBV13
CSVSGVNQPQHF TGCAGCGTTAGTGGCGTCAATCAGCCCCAGCATTTT TRBJ1-5 12 . . TRBV29-1
CASSDQDTQYF TGCGCCAGCAGTGACCAAGATACGCAGTATTTT TRBJ2-3 11 . . TRBV10-2
CASSLPGSSGRALNEQFF TGTGCCAGCAGCCTCCCAGGGTCTAGCGGGAGAGCATTAAATGAGCAGTTCTTC TRBJ2-1 18 TRBD2 . TRBV7-9
CASSIPGMGNTIYF TGTGCCAGTAGTATCCCAGGGATGGGAAACACCATATATTTT TRBJ1-3 14 . . TRBV19
CASSLGVFDTEAFF TGTGCCAGCAGCTTGGGGGTCTTTGACACTGAAGCTTTCTTT TRBJ1-1 14 . . TRBV5-4